This TCR beta chain was identified in a study of CD4 T cell repertoires in COVID-19. Assay: immunoSEQ multiplex PCR; the TCRdb copy retains only in-frame clones and omits some. The profile shows around 22,000 clones, around 87% of them singletons. V shed 2 bases and J shed 4 bases, with 9 bases lying between them. Germline CDR1 and CDR2: SGHAT and FQNNGV. The length of the CDR3 is 15 residues. Sequencing was done directly on freshly isolated, uncultured memory T cells. Specimen: central memory CD4+ T cells from blood, collected before the COVID-19 pandemic. The TCR originated in a human donor who had COVID-19. The genes are TRBV11-2 and TRBJ1-6; D might be TRBD1 (5 bases). The CDR3 protein is CASSLRGEYNSPLHF. The CDR3 bases are TGTGCCAGCAGCTTAAGGGGCGAGTATAATTCACCCCTCCACTTT.